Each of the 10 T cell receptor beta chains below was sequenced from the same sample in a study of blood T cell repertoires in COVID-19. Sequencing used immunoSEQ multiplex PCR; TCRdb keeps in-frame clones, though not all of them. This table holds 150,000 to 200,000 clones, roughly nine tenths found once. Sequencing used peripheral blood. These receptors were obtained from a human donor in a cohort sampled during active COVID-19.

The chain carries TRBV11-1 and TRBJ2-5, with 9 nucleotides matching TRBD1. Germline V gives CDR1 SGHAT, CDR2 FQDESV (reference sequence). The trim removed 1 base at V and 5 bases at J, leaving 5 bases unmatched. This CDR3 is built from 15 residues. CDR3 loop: CASSLERTGVETQYF. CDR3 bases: TGTGCCAGCAGCTTAGAAAGGACAGGGGTCGAGACCCAGTACTTC.

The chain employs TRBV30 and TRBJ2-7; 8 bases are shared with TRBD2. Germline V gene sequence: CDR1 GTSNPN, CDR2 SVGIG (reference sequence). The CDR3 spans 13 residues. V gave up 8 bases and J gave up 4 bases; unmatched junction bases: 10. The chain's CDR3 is CAGRSGRGYEQYF. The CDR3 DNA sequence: TGTGCCGGACGGAGCGGGAGAGGGTACGAGCAGTACTTC.

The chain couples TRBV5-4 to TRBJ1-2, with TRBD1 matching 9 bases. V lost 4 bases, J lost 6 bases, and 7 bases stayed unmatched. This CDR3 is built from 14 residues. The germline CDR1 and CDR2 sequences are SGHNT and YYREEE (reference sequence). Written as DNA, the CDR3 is TGTGCCAGCAGCGGGACAGGGAGGTTAGATGGCTACACCTTC. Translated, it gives CASSGTGRLDGYTF.

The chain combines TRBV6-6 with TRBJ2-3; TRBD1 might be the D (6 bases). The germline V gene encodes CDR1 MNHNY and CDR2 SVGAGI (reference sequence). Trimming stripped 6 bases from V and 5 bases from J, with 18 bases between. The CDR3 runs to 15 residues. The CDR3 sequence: CASSPGEPGEDTQYF. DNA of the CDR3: TGTGCCAGCAGCCCCGGGGAGCCAGGGGAAGATACGCAGTATTTT.

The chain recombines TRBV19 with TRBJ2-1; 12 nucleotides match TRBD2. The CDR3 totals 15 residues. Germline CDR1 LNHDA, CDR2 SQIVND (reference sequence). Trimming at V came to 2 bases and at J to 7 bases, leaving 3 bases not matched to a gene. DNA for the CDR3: TGTGCCAGTAGTATAAAACTAGCGGGGGGAAATGAGCAGTTCTTC. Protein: CASSIKLAGGNEQFF. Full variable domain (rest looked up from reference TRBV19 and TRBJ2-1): DGGITQSPKYLFRKEGQNVTLSCEQNLNHDAMYWYRQDPGQGLRLIYYSQIVNDFQKGDIAEGYSVSREKKESFPLTVTSAQKNPTAFYLCASSIKLAGGNEQFFGPGTRLTVL.

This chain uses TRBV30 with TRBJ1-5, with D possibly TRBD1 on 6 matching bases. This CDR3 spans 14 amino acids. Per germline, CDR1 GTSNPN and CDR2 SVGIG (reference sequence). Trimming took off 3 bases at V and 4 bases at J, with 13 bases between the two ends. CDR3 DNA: TGTGCCTGGAGCGCGACAGGTACTAATCAGCCCCAGCATTTT. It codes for CAWSATGTNQPQHF. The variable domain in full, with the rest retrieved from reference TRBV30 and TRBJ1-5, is SQTIHQWPATLVQPVGSPLSLECTVEGTSNPNLYWYRQAAGRGLQLLFYSVGIGQISSEVPQNLSASRPQDRQFILSSKKLLLSDSGFYLCAWSATGTNQPQHFGDGTRLSIL.

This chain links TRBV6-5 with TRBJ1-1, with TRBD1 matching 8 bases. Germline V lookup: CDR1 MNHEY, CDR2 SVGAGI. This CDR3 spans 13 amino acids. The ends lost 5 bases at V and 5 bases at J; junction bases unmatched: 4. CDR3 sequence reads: CASSTGGRTEAFF. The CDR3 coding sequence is TGTGCCAGCAGTACAGGGGGGAGGACTGAAGCTTTCTTT.

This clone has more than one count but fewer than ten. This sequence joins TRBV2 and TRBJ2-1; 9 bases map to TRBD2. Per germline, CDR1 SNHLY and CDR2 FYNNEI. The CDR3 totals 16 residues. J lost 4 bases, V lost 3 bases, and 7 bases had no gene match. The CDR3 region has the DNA TGTGCCAGCAGTGATTCCAGCGGGAGGAAATACAATGAGCAGTTCTTC. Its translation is CASSDSSGRKYNEQFF. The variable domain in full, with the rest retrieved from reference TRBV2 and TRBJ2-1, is EPEVTQTPSHQVTQMGQEVILRCVPISNHLYFYWYRQILGQKVEFLVSFYNNEISEKSEIFDDQFSVERPDGSNFTLKIRSTKLEDSAMYFCASSDSSGRKYNEQFFGPGTRLTVL.

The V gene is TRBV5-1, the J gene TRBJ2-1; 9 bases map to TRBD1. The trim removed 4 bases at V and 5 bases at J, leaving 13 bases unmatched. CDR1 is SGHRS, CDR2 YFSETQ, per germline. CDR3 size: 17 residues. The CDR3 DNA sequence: TGCGCCAGCAGCCCTACAGGGGGCTCCTTTACCCACAATGAGCAGTTCTTC. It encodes CASSPTGGSFTHNEQFF.

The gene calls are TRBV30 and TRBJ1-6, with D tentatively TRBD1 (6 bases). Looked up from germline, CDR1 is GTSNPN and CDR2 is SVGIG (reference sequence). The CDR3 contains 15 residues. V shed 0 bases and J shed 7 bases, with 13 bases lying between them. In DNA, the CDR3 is TGTGCCTGGAGTGTCGGGGGGGCACGGAATTCACCCCTCCACTTT. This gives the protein CAWSVGGARNSPLHF.